Listed here are 24 T cell receptor beta chains from one sample, sequenced in a study of blood T cell repertoires in COVID-19. Sequencing used immunoSEQ multiplex PCR; TCRdb keeps in-frame clones, though not all of them. The sample has 150,000 to 200,000 clones; around 90% are singletons. The sequenced sample was PBMCs or T cells enriched from blood (not recorded which). These TCRs come from a woman aged 18-30 years who had recovered from COVID-19.

The chain links TRBV29-1 to TRBJ1-2; D is unresolved. CDR1 SQVTM and CDR2 ANQGSEA come from the germline V gene. V was clipped by 4 bases and J by 4 bases, with 10 bases between them. The CDR3 is 12 amino acids. CDR3 sequence reads: CSVGWASYGYTF. For the CDR3, the DNA is TGCAGCGTTGGGTGGGCGAGCTATGGCTACACCTTC.

V usage is TRBV4-1 and J usage is TRBJ1-6; 7 positions match TRBD1. Germline V gene data show CDR1 as MGHRA and CDR2 as YSYEKL. Trimming at V came to 1 base and at J to 5 bases, leaving 5 bases not matched to a gene. This CDR3 contains 16 residues. The CDR3 sequence is CASSQGAGTDNSPLHF. Written as DNA, the CDR3 is TGCGCCAGCAGCCAAGGAGCCGGGACAGATAATTCACCCCTCCACTTT.

Notes on this clone: Distinct nucleotide sequences in the sample also encode this CDR3. The genes are TRBV19 and TRBJ1-5; tentatively, D is TRBD1 (6 bases). The V end was cut by 0 bases, the J end by 6 bases, with 9 bases between. Germline V gene data show CDR1 as LNHDA and CDR2 as SQIVND (reference sequence). The length of the CDR3 is 14 residues. The CDR3 sequence: CASSIDRGRQPQHF. CDR3 coding DNA: TGTGCCAGTAGTATAGACAGGGGTCGTCAGCCCCAGCATTTT.

V usage is TRBV27 and J usage is TRBJ2-1, with 7 bases that match TRBD2. The CDR3 is 16 residues long. V trimming: 0 bases; J trimming: 4 bases; junction bases outside the gene matches: 6. From germline, CDR1 is MNHEY and CDR2 SMNVEV (reference sequence). CDR3 in amino acids: CASSLSLRELYNEQFF. The CDR3, as DNA: TGTGCCAGCAGTTTATCGTTGCGGGAGTTGTACAATGAGCAGTTCTTC.

The rearrangement uses TRBV6-5 and TRBJ1-1, with a tentative D call TRBD1 (6 bases). Germline V lookup: CDR1 MNHEY, CDR2 SVGAGI. V was trimmed by 6 bases and J by 1 base, leaving 12 bases between them. This CDR3 has 14 residues. This chain's CDR3 is CASSRNRANTEAFF. The CDR3, as DNA: TGTGCCAGCAGCCGCAACAGGGCGAACACTGAAGCTTTCTTT.

The rearrangement links TRBV4-2 to TRBJ2-3; D uncertain. V lost 1 base, J lost 2 bases, and 13 bases lay in between. CDR3 length equals 16 residues. Per germline, CDR1 LGHNA and CDR2 YNFKEQ. In nucleotides, the CDR3 is TGTGCCAGCAGCCAAGTGTCCTCTAGTCCCACAGATACGCAGTATTTT. It specifies CASSQVSSSPTDTQYF.

The chain uses TRBV28 and TRBJ1-4, with D possibly TRBD1 on 6 matching bases. Germline V CDR1 and CDR2: MDHEN, SYDVKM. Trimming stripped 11 bases from V and 4 bases from J, with 14 bases between. The length of the CDR3 is 13 residues. The CDR3 sequence is CASSGTLNEKLFF. CDR3 in DNA: TGTGCCTCCAGCGGGACACTTAATGAAAAACTGTTTTTT.

This clone showed up just a few times. The chain employs TRBV7-9 and TRBJ1-2; 7 positions match TRBD1. With 5 bases clipped from V and 0 bases from J, the junction kept 3 bases outside the gene matches. The CDR3 covers 14 residues. The germline gives CDR1 SEHNR, CDR2 FQNEAQ (reference sequence). The CDR3 DNA is TGTGCCAGCAGCCGGGACAGCTCTAACTATGGCTACACCTTC. Translated, it gives CASSRDSSNYGYTF. Using reference TRBV7-9 and TRBJ1-2 for the parts outside the CDR3, the full variable domain is DTGVSQNPRHKITKRGQNVTFRCDPISEHNRLYWYRQTLGQGPEFLTYFQNEAQLEKSRLLSDRFSAERPKGSFSTLEIQRTEQGDSAMYLCASSRDSSNYGYTFGSGTRLTVV.

The V gene is TRBV6-2 or TRBV6-3, the J gene TRBJ2-5; 11 positions match TRBD2. The V segment lost 4 bases and the J segment 5 bases; nucleotides outside the gene matches: 15. This CDR3 is 18 amino acids long. In germline, CDR1 is MNHEY, CDR2 SVGEGT. This CDR3 reads CASSSILAGAGVGETQYF. In nucleotides, the CDR3 is TGTGCCAGCAGTTCAATACTAGCGGGGGCCGGAGTTGGGGAGACCCAGTACTTC.

The chain is built from TRBV9 and TRBJ2-3; TRBD2 aligns across 10 bases. The CDR3 contains 19 residues. With V trimmed by 0 bases and J by 0 bases, 10 bases remained unmatched. Germline values: CDR1 SGDLS, CDR2 YYNGEE. The CDR3 here is CASSVGVAGGGTSTDTQYF. CDR3 nucleotide sequence: TGTGCCAGCAGCGTAGGGGTAGCGGGGGGCGGTACTAGCACAGATACGCAGTATTTT.

The genes are TRBV10-1 and TRBJ1-3, with D perhaps matching TRBD1 (5 bases). Trimming shortened V by 5 bases and J by 0 bases, and 11 bases separated the two germline ends. Germline loops: CDR1 WNHNN, CDR2 SYGVQD (reference sequence). The CDR3 is 15 amino acids. The CDR3, as DNA: TGCGCCAGCAGTCCAGGGTCCCGCTCTGGAAACACCATATATTTT. It is translated as CASSPGSRSGNTIYF.

This rearrangement joins TRBV28 to TRBJ1-5, with 9 bases lining up with TRBD1. J gave up 3 bases and V 5 bases, and 5 bases lay outside the gene matches. CDR1 and CDR2 from the germline V gene are MDHEN and SYDVKM. This CDR3 has 15 amino acids. In DNA form, the CDR3 reads TGTGCCAGCAGTGTCAGGACAGGGGCCAATCAGCCCCAGCATTTT. Residues: CASSVRTGANQPQHF.

The V and J genes are TRBV6-5 and TRBJ1-3, with TRBD1 identical over 8 bases. V trimming: 6 bases; J trimming: 4 bases; junction bases outside the gene matches: 5. This CDR3 contains 14 residues. CDR1 is MNHEY, CDR2 SVGAGI, per germline. CDR3 in amino acids: CASRSTGDGNTIYF. DNA of the CDR3: TGTGCCAGCAGGTCGACAGGGGACGGAAACACCATATATTTT.

CDR3 region: CASSHRLADYNEQFF. CDR3 sequence (DNA): TGTGCCAGCAGCCACCGACTAGCGGACTACAATGAGCAGTTCTTC. The chain couples TRBV5-4 to TRBJ2-1; 9 nucleotides align to TRBD2. Germline CDR1 reads SGHNT; CDR2 reads YYREEE (reference sequence). The CDR3 spans 15 residues. With V trimmed by 4 bases and J by 3 bases, 5 bases remained unmatched.

This clone has just one count. The chain carries TRBV5-4 and TRBJ2-7; 11 bases are shared with TRBD2. Germline values: CDR1 SGHNT, CDR2 YYREEE (reference sequence). This CDR3 comprises 14 residues. V trimming: 4 bases; J trimming: 2 bases; junction bases outside the gene matches: 2. CDR3 coding DNA: TGTGCCAGCAGCGAGGGACTAGCGGCCTACGAGCAGTACTTC. Residues: CASSEGLAAYEQYF.

The chain recombines TRBV5-5 with TRBJ1-2; D not certain. V lost 4 bases, J lost 0 bases, and 10 bases lay in between. CDR1 is SGHKS, CDR2 YYEKEE, per germline (reference sequence). This CDR3 comprises 14 residues. The CDR3 sequence is CASSVDRANYGYTF. CDR3 nucleotide sequence: TGTGCCAGCAGCGTGGACCGAGCTAACTATGGCTACACCTTC.

The chain links TRBV6-4 to TRBJ1-2, with 9 nucleotides matching TRBD1. CDR1 is MRHNA and CDR2 is SNTAGT in the germline V gene. V lost 9 bases, J lost 5 bases, and 10 bases stayed unmatched. This CDR3 region has 14 residues. The CDR3 region has the DNA TGTGCCAGACACAGGGGGCGGGCCAGTTATGGCTACACCTTC. This sequence encodes CARHRGRASYGYTF.

The V gene is TRBV25-1, the J gene TRBJ1-4; 8 bases are a match to TRBD1. Germline CDR1 MGHDK, CDR2 SYGVNS. This CDR3 contains 15 residues. The V and J ends lost 1 base and 8 bases, in that order; junction bases with no gene match: 6. The CDR3: CASSELTGVREKLFF. The CDR3 DNA is TGTGCCAGCAGTGAATTGACAGGGGTTAGAGAAAAACTGTTTTTT.

This clone was detected only once. The chain uses TRBV6-4 and TRBJ2-3; 8 positions match TRBD2. The CDR3 totals 15 residues. The V gene's germline CDR1 is MRHNA and CDR2 SNTAGT. Trimming took 3 bases from V and 4 from J; bases not matched to a gene: 6. The CDR3: CASSEVAGGSDTQYF. The CDR3 nucleotides are TGTGCCAGCAGTGAAGTGGCGGGAGGCTCAGATACGCAGTATTTT.

CDR3 sequence reads: CASRPGTTKAFF. In DNA, the CDR3 is TGTGCCAGCAGGCCCGGGACAACGAAAGCTTTCTTT. J is TRBJ1-1 and V is TRBV12-3 or TRBV12-4, with a weak D call TRBD1 (6 bases). V was clipped by 6 bases and J by 9 bases, with 14 bases between them. This CDR3 region has 12 residues.

The chain links TRBV6-5 to TRBJ2-7; D is possibly TRBD1 (6 bases). CDR1 and CDR2 from the germline V gene are MNHEY and SVGAGI. The CDR3 covers 14 residues. The ends were cut back, 6 bases at V and 2 bases at J, with 14 bases in the middle. CDR3 protein: CASSLQGLAYEQYF. The CDR3 nucleotides are TGTGCCAGCAGCTTACAGGGTTTGGCCTACGAGCAGTACTTC.

J is TRBJ1-5 and V is TRBV28, with D possibly TRBD1 on 5 matching bases. Between the trimmed V and J ends, which lost 6 bases and 3 bases, there was a span of 24 bases. The CDR3 loop spans 18 amino acids. Germline CDR1 is MDHEN and CDR2 is SYDVKM. CDR3 residues: CASRHLPVSGGNNQPQHF. CDR3 DNA: TGTGCCAGCAGGCACCTTCCCGTGTCGGGGGGGAACAATCAGCCCCAGCATTTT. Drawing the rest from reference TRBV28 and TRBJ1-5, the complete variable domain is DVKVTQSSRYLVKRTGEKVFLECVQDMDHENMFWYRQDPGLGLRLIYFSYDVKMKEKGDIPEGYSVSREKKERFSLILESASTNQTSMYLCASRHLPVSGGNNQPQHFGDGTRLSIL.

The chain links TRBV6-5 to TRBJ2-1; D remains ambiguous. This CDR3 has 13 amino acids. CDR1 is MNHEY and CDR2 is SVGAGI in the germline V gene. Trimming removed 1 base at V and 5 bases at J, with 6 bases between. As DNA, the CDR3 is TGTGCCAGCAGTTACTTCCGGGACAATGAGCAGTTCTTC. Protein: CASSYFRDNEQFF.

The CDR3 DNA reads TGTGCCAGCAGCTTGGGGGCAGCTGCTTTTGCTTTCTTT. It is translated as CASSLGAAAFAFF. The rearrangement links TRBV27 to TRBJ1-1, with D perhaps TRBD1 (6 bases). From germline, CDR1 is MNHEY and CDR2 SMNVEV (reference sequence). Trimming took off 6 bases at V and 11 bases at J, with 19 bases between the two ends. This CDR3 spans 13 amino acids.